This TCR beta chain was observed in a study of blood T cell repertoires in COVID-19. Study details: Sources were T cells, B-cell-depleted T cells, or PBMCs; the material itself was cDNA or gDNA.

The protocol was immunoSEQ multiplex PCR, while the TCRdb copy is restricted to in-frame clones and leaves out a portion. Of 500,000 to 600,000 clones detected, 70% to 90% appear once; the ten largest clones hold roughly 7.4%. While infection was still active, Seattle patients were enrolled and then followed longitudinally. V shed 6 bases and J shed 8 bases, with 16 bases lying between them. The CDR3 totals 12 residues. Germline lookup yields CDR1 SQVTM and CDR2 ANQGSEA. The source material was peripheral blood. This TCR was sampled from a woman between 45 and 60 years old with COVID-19, enrolled during active disease. J is TRBJ1-2 and V is TRBV29-1; D may be TRBD1 (6 bases). CDR3 nucleotide sequence: TGCAGCGTGGATGACAGGACCACGGGCTACACCTTC. Residues: CSVDDRTTGYTF.